The rows below give T cell receptor beta chains drawn from one sample of a study of blood T cells in healthy people across ages. TCRdb reprocessed the 5' RACE reads via MiXCR and lists one record per CDR3 protein. The profile shows roughly 800,000 distinct CDR3 sequences, about a quarter of them singletons. A further study also used this sample, focusing on T cells of mothers and their children.

The sample taken for sequencing was blood. These TCRs come from a boy aged 5-17 years in good health. The CDR3 runs from the conserved cysteine through the conserved F or W. The D gene is left open where the match is weak. Only part of the rows carry a size: once, few, many, or a class if the clone is expanded.

d_gene: -
v_gene: TRBV6-1
j_gene: TRBJ1-6
abundance: once
CDR3aa: CASSGLQSSYNSPLHF
CDR3nt: TGTGCCAGCAGTGGCCTACAGAGCTCCTATAATTCACCCCTCCACTTT

d_gene: -
v_gene: TRBV12-3/TRBV12-4
j_gene: TRBJ1-1
abundance: -
CDR3aa: CASHRNTEAFF
CDR3nt: TGTGCCAGCCACAGAAACACTGAAGCTTTCTTT

d_gene: -
v_gene: TRBV5-1
j_gene: TRBJ2-7
abundance: few
CDR3aa: CASSLEGGKGYEQYF
CDR3nt: TGCGCCAGCAGCTTGGAAGGGGGTAAAGGCTACGAGCAGTACTTC

d_gene: -
v_gene: TRBV7-6
j_gene: TRBJ2-1
abundance: once
CDR3aa: CASSLDDREGYNEQFF
CDR3nt: TGCGCCAGCAGCTTGGATGACAGGGAGGGTTACAATGAGCAGTTCTTC

d_gene: TRBD1
v_gene: TRBV12-3/TRBV12-4
j_gene: TRBJ2-4
abundance: -
CDR3aa: CASRKTGQQNIQYF
CDR3nt: TGTGCCAGCAGAAAGACGGGACAGCAAAACATTCAGTACTTC

d_gene: -
v_gene: TRBV9
j_gene: TRBJ1-1
abundance: -
CDR3aa: CASSVDTRATEAFF
CDR3nt: TGTGCCAGCAGCGTAGACACCAGGGCCACTGAAGCTTTCTTT

d_gene: TRBD1
v_gene: TRBV20-1
j_gene: TRBJ2-7
abundance: -
CDR3aa: CSARDPPGQNFYEQYF
CDR3nt: TGCAGTGCTAGAGATCCGCCGGGACAGAATTTTTACGAGCAGTACTTC

d_gene: TRBD2
v_gene: TRBV2
j_gene: TRBJ2-7
abundance: -
CDR3aa: CASSGTSSNEQYF
CDR3nt: TGTGCCAGCAGTGGGACTAGTAGCAACGAGCAGTACTTC

d_gene: TRBD1
v_gene: TRBV6-1
j_gene: TRBJ1-4
abundance: -
CDR3aa: CARERSWDRGRSRGNEKLFF
CDR3nt: TGTGCCAGGGAACGCAGCTGGGACAGGGGGCGATCTAGGGGCAATGAAAAACTGTTTTTT

d_gene: -
v_gene: TRBV19
j_gene: TRBJ1-1
abundance: -
CDR3aa: CASQAEGRNTEAFF
CDR3nt: TGTGCCAGTCAAGCGGAAGGGAGAAACACTGAAGCTTTCTTT

d_gene: -
v_gene: TRBV4-1
j_gene: TRBJ1-5
abundance: -
CDR3aa: CASSQTFSNQPQHF
CDR3nt: TGCGCCAGCAGCCAGACCTTTAGCAATCAGCCCCAGCATTTT

d_gene: -
v_gene: TRBV5-1
j_gene: TRBJ1-1
abundance: -
CDR3aa: CASSLSGMNTEAFF
CDR3nt: TGCGCCAGCAGCTTGTCAGGGATGAACACTGAAGCTTTCTTT

d_gene: -
v_gene: TRBV3-1
j_gene: TRBJ2-5
abundance: -
CDR3aa: CASSLELRPQETQYF
CDR3nt: TGTGCCAGCAGCTTAGAATTGCGGCCCCAAGAGACCCAGTACTTC

d_gene: -
v_gene: TRBV6-5
j_gene: TRBJ1-5
abundance: few
CDR3aa: CASSSEEWEGLGQPQHF
CDR3nt: TGTGCCAGCAGTTCGGAAGAGTGGGAGGGCCTCGGTCAGCCCCAGCATTTT

d_gene: TRBD1
v_gene: TRBV9
j_gene: TRBJ1-1
abundance: once
CDR3aa: CASSVRDSVNTEAFF
CDR3nt: TGTGCCAGCAGCGTGCGGGACAGTGTTAACACTGAAGCTTTCTTT

d_gene: -
v_gene: TRBV18
j_gene: TRBJ2-3
abundance: many
CDR3aa: CASSPTDTQYF
CDR3nt: TGTGCCAGCAGCCCCACAGATACGCAGTATTTT

d_gene: -
v_gene: TRBV3-1
j_gene: TRBJ2-7
abundance: -
CDR3aa: CGSSQSSWGNSYEQYF
CDR3nt: TGTGGCAGCAGCCAATCCTCATGGGGGAACTCCTACGAGCAGTACTTC

d_gene: -
v_gene: TRBV11-2
j_gene: TRBJ2-1
abundance: few
CDR3aa: CASSGSGHYNEQFF
CDR3nt: TGTGCCAGCAGTGGGTCGGGGCACTACAATGAGCAGTTCTTC

d_gene: TRBD1
v_gene: TRBV5-6
j_gene: TRBJ2-7
abundance: few
CDR3aa: CASSLRGTGMHEQYF
CDR3nt: TGTGCCAGCAGCTTGCGCGGGACAGGGATGCACGAGCAGTACTTC

d_gene: TRBD2
v_gene: TRBV7-6
j_gene: TRBJ2-1
abundance: -
CDR3aa: CASSWGLAGERYNEQFF
CDR3nt: TGTGCCAGCAGCTGGGGACTAGCGGGGGAAAGATACAATGAGCAGTTCTTC

d_gene: TRBD2
v_gene: TRBV10-3
j_gene: TRBJ2-2
abundance: -
CDR3aa: CAIRGTSGGPHTGELFF
CDR3nt: TGTGCCATCAGGGGGACTAGCGGGGGGCCCCACACCGGGGAGCTGTTTTTT

d_gene: -
v_gene: TRBV3-1
j_gene: TRBJ1-4
abundance: few
CDR3aa: CASGKQGGEKLFF
CDR3nt: TGTGCCAGCGGCAAGCAAGGTGGTGAAAAACTGTTTTTT

d_gene: -
v_gene: TRBV2
j_gene: TRBJ2-5
abundance: -
CDR3aa: CASSETRAGRETQYF
CDR3nt: TGTGCCAGCAGTGAAACCAGGGCTGGGAGAGAGACCCAGTACTTC